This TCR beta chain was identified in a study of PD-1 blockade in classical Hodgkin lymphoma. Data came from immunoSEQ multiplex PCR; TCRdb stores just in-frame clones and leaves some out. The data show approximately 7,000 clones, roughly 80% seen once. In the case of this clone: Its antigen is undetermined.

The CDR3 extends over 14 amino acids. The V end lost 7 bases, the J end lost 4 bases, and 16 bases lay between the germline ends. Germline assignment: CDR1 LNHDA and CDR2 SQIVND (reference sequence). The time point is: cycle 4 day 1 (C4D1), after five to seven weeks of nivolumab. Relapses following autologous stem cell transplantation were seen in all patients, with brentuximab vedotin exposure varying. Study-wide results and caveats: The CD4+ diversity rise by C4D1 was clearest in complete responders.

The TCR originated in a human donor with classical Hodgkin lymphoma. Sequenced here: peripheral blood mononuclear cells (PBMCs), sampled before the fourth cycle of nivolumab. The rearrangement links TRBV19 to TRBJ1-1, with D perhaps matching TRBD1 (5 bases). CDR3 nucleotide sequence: TGTGCCAGTACCTGGGGGGGAAGGGGCACTGAAGCTTTCTTT. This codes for CASTWGGRGTEAFF.